The 27 T cell receptor beta chains presented below share a single source sample, sequenced in a study of cytomegalovirus exposure and HLA in healthy donors. This PCR relied on a set of 60 Vbeta primers and 13 Jbeta primers. The repertoire was sequenced with immunoSEQ multiplex PCR; TCRdb's copy has only in-frame clones and lacks some. The sample includes roughly 190,000 clones, roughly 77% seen only once; the top ten take around 1.5%. Sample: PBMCs. The receptor source for this set is a woman aged 50 to 60 in good health and CMV-seronegative.

V and J are TRBV5-4 and TRBJ1-3; 7 nucleotides align to TRBD1. The CDR3 spans 15 residues. Losses at the gene ends were 0 bases for V and 2 bases for J; bases not matched to a gene: 2. Germline V CDR1 and CDR2: SGHNT, YYREEE (reference sequence). The CDR3 DNA sequence: TGTGCCAGCAGCTTGGAGGGGGCTGCTGGAAACACCATATATTTT. This encodes CASSLEGAAGNTIYF.

The chain has TRBV27 and TRBJ1-1; D ambiguous. Germline CDR1 reads MNHEY; CDR2 reads SMNVEV (reference sequence). V lost 0 bases, J lost 11 bases, and 13 bases lay in between. This CDR3 contains 13 residues. DNA for the CDR3: TGTGCCAGCAGTTTATCACCTGCCCGCGGGGCTTTCTTT. Translation gives CASSLSPARGAFF.

A remark on this clone: The sample has other DNA sequences that encode this CDR3 too. The J gene is TRBJ1-2, the V gene TRBV6-6; a weak D match, TRBD1 (6 bases). Germline-derived CDR1 and CDR2 are MNHNY and SVGAGI (reference sequence). The CDR3 sequence is 15 residues long. Trimming took off 0 bases at V and 4 bases at J, with 12 bases between the two ends. CDR3 coding DNA: TGTGCCAGCAGTTACTCAGCGGACAGAGCCTATGGCTACACCTTC. This encodes CASSYSADRAYGYTF.

This chain links TRBV7-9 with TRBJ1-1; possibly TRBD1 for D (6 bases). CDR3 length: 14 residues. The ends were cut back, 6 bases at V and 4 bases at J, with 15 bases in the middle. CDR1 is SEHNR, CDR2 FQNEAQ, per germline (reference sequence). The CDR3 loop reads CASRELPDSTEAFF. For the CDR3, the DNA is TGTGCCAGCAGGGAACTCCCGGACAGCACTGAAGCTTTCTTT.

J is TRBJ2-5 and V is TRBV29-1; 7 positions agree with TRBD1. The CDR3 runs 14 residues. The V segment lost 0 bases and the J segment 4 bases; nucleotides outside the gene matches: 5. Germline CDR1 and CDR2: SQVTM and ANQGSEA. CDR3 bases: TGCAGCGTTGAAGAGGGGAACAGGGGAGAGACCCAGTACTTC. Its translation is CSVEEGNRGETQYF.

The chain carries TRBV21-1 and TRBJ2-6; the tabulated D call, TRBD1, remains unverified against the DNA. TRBV21-1 is annotated as a pseudogene. The CDR3 runs to 18 residues. The CDR3 reads CASSKWVQEDSGANVLTF. In nucleotides, the CDR3 is TGTGCCAGCAGCAAGTGGGTACAGGAAGACTCTGGGGCCAACGTCCTGACTTTC.

By frequency in the sample, this clone is medium-sized. The chain combines TRBV29-1 with TRBJ1-2; D is perhaps TRBD1 (5 bases). Germline loops: CDR1 SQVTM, CDR2 ANQGSEA. This CDR3 is 13 amino acids long. With 4 bases removed from V and 3 bases from J, the gap between germline ends came to 12 bases. Here the CDR3 reads CSVVVGGDYGYTF. CDR3 bases: TGCAGCGTTGTGGTGGGGGGAGACTATGGCTACACCTTC.

The chain links TRBV18 to TRBJ1-5; D uncertain. V lost 3 bases and J lost 7, with 16 bases in between. Germline V lookup: CDR1 KGHSH, CDR2 LQKENI. The CDR3 extends over 15 amino acids. The CDR3 DNA is TGTGCCAGCTCACCCCAAGGAGGGTCGGACCAGCCCCAGCATTTT. Amino acid sequence: CASSPQGGSDQPQHF.

This chain joins TRBV19 and TRBJ2-7, with 8 bases that match TRBD1. The germline gives CDR1 LNHDA, CDR2 SQIVND (reference sequence). J was trimmed by 2 bases and V by 6 bases; bases with no gene match: 9. The CDR3 consists of 15 residues. The CDR3 sequence is CASRRQGMSPYEQYF. CDR3 nucleotides: TGTGCCAGTAGGAGACAGGGGATGTCACCCTACGAGCAGTACTTC.

The rearrangement uses TRBV5-3 and TRBJ1-5, with 7 bases fitting TRBD1. TRBV5-3 is classed as an ORF, of uncertain function. The V segment lost 5 bases and the J segment 0 bases; nucleotides outside the gene matches: 5. The CDR3 covers 15 residues. CDR3 nucleotides: TGTGCCAGAAGACGGGACAGCAATAGCAATCAGCCCCAGCATTTT. Its protein product is CARRRDSNSNQPQHF.

This clone was counted a single time. The genes are TRBV5-1 and TRBJ2-7; D is possibly TRBD1 (6 bases). V gave up 3 bases and J gave up 3 bases, with 10 bases separating them. The germline gives CDR1 SGHRS, CDR2 YFSETQ. The CDR3 runs 13 residues. CDR3 amino acids: CASSSQGGYEQYF. The CDR3 DNA is TGCGCCAGCAGCTCACAGGGTGGCTACGAGCAGTACTTC.

The V call is TRBV27, the J call TRBJ2-3; 7 bases line up with TRBD2. Losses at the gene ends were 2 bases for V and 4 bases for J; bases not matched to a gene: 12. The length of the CDR3 is 17 residues. Germline V gives CDR1 MNHEY, CDR2 SMNVEV (reference sequence). The CDR3 loop is CASSLGLGSGGADTQYF. CDR3 in DNA: TGTGCCAGCAGTTTAGGGCTTGGGTCGGGGGGAGCAGATACGCAGTATTTT.

The J gene is TRBJ2-2, the V gene TRBV4-3, with a possible D match to TRBD1 (5 bases). CDR3 size: 16 residues. V lost 4 bases, J lost 5 bases, and 17 bases lay in between. Germline V lookup: CDR1 LGHNA, CDR2 YSLEER. This CDR3 reads CASSPGAADLTGELFF. The CDR3 nucleotides are TGCGCCAGCAGCCCTGGGGCGGCCGATTTGACCGGGGAGCTGTTTTTT.

V and J are TRBV5-1 and TRBJ2-3; D may be TRBD2 (6 bases). The germline V gene has CDR1 SGHRS and CDR2 YFSETQ. The CDR3 extends over 16 amino acids. Trimming pared 5 bases from V and 0 bases from J, leaving 16 bases between. Written as DNA, the CDR3 is TGCGCCAGCAGTTCCGGCGGGGTCGGAAGCACAGATACGCAGTATTTT. This sequence encodes CASSSGGVGSTDTQYF. Full variable domain (rest looked up from reference TRBV5-1 and TRBJ2-3): KAGVTQTPRYLIKTRGQQVTLSCSPISGHRSVSWYQQTPGQGLQFLFEYFSETQRNKGNFPGRFSGRQFSNSRSEMNVSTLELGDSALYLCASSSGGVGSTDTQYFGPGTRLTVL.

The chain uses TRBV11-1 and TRBJ1-1; D remains ambiguous. The germline V and J ends were trimmed by 1 base and 5 bases, with 14 bases remaining between them. The CDR3 extends over 15 amino acids. Looked up from germline, CDR1 is SGHAT and CDR2 is FQDESV (reference sequence). The CDR3, as DNA: TGTGCCAGCAGCTTAGTTTCGCCGGGAATTACTGAAGCTTTCTTT. Translation gives CASSLVSPGITEAFF.

The V call is TRBV7-2, the J call TRBJ2-1; TRBD2 matches 8 bases. This CDR3 has 16 amino acids. Looked up from germline, CDR1 is SGHTA and CDR2 is FQGNSA. V trimming: 4 bases; J trimming: 1 base; junction bases outside the gene matches: 6. The CDR3, as DNA: TGTGCCAGCAGCTACCTTTCGGGGGGGTCCTACAATGAGCAGTTCTTC. Translation gives CASSYLSGGSYNEQFF.

The chain carries TRBV5-1 and TRBJ2-1; TRBD2 is a possible D gene (5 bases). Trimming took 0 bases from V and 7 from J, leaving 5 bases between them. Germline V gene lookup returns CDR1 SGHRS and CDR2 YFSETQ. CDR3 length equals 12 residues. CDR3 region: CASSLAGNEQFF. The CDR3 region has the DNA TGCGCCAGCAGCTTGGCGGGGAATGAGCAGTTCTTC.

In its sample, this clone was seen a few times. V usage is TRBV27 and J usage is TRBJ2-7, with D uncertain. The germline V and J ends were trimmed by 7 bases and 4 bases, with 17 bases remaining between them. CDR1 MNHEY and CDR2 SMNVEV come from the germline V gene (reference sequence). CDR3 length: 14 residues. The CDR3 DNA reads as TGTGCCAGCAATAGGCGAGACACACCATACGAGCAGTACTTC. Protein sequence: CASNRRDTPYEQYF.

V is TRBV7-9 and J is TRBJ1-2, with D possibly matching TRBD1 (5 bases). V was pared by 5 bases and J by 1 base, with 23 bases between. This CDR3 has 18 amino acids. Germline V gene data show CDR1 as SEHNR and CDR2 as FQNEAQ (reference sequence). The CDR3 nucleotides are TGTGCCAGCAGCCCAAAGGGGTACGAAGACAGAGTTAACTATGGCTACACCTTC. Translation: CASSPKGYEDRVNYGYTF.

The chain joins TRBV7-2 to TRBJ1-2; D gene ambiguous. Germline lookup yields CDR1 SGHTA and CDR2 FQGNSA. The CDR3 loop spans 15 amino acids. The V end was cut by 2 bases, the J end by 1 base, with 11 bases between. In nucleotides, the CDR3 is TGTGCCAGCAGCTTATGGCCGGGGAATAACTATGGCTACACCTTC. Its protein is CASSLWPGNNYGYTF.

There are a few counts of this clone. The chain links TRBV5-6 to TRBJ1-1, with 7 positions matching TRBD1. V lost 4 bases and J lost 5; bases outside the gene matches: 11. CDR1 is SGHDT, CDR2 YYEEEE, per germline. The CDR3 contains 15 residues. The CDR3 spells CASSLETGAGTEAFF. The CDR3, as DNA: TGTGCCAGCAGCCTAGAAACAGGGGCGGGGACTGAAGCTTTCTTT.

The gene calls are TRBV5-6 and TRBJ1-1; D uncertain. Germline loops: CDR1 SGHDT, CDR2 YYEEEE. The CDR3 loop spans 14 amino acids. Trimming removed 1 base at V and 0 bases at J, with 7 bases between. The CDR3 DNA reads as TGTGCCAGCAGCTTGCGATCGGTGAACACTGAAGCTTTCTTT. As protein: CASSLRSVNTEAFF.

This clone has only a few counts. This chain uses TRBV5-1 with TRBJ2-7; 8 bases map to TRBD1. The CDR3 length is 15 residues. The V gene end was trimmed by 5 bases and the J gene end by 6 bases; junction bases not matched to a gene: 13. The germline gives CDR1 SGHRS, CDR2 YFSETQ. The DNA of the CDR3 is TGCGCCAGCAGAAACCCCCGGGACAGGAGCGGCGAGCAGTACTTC. Translating gives CASRNPRDRSGEQYF. Filled out from reference TRBV5-1 and TRBJ2-7, the complete variable domain reads KAGVTQTPRYLIKTRGQQVTLSCSPISGHRSVSWYQQTPGQGLQFLFEYFSETQRNKGNFPGRFSGRQFSNSRSEMNVSTLELGDSALYLCASRNPRDRSGEQYFGPGTRLTVT.

V and J are TRBV6-1 and TRBJ2-5; possible D gene TRBD2, 7 bases. This CDR3 has 12 amino acids. Between the trimmed V and J ends, which lost 10 bases and 4 bases, there was a span of 13 bases. The germline V gene encodes CDR1 MNHNS and CDR2 SASEGT. CDR3 sequence: CATRRGRETQYF. Here the CDR3 DNA reads TGTGCCACACGGCGGGGGCGAGAGACCCAGTACTTC.

The chain uses TRBV6-4 and TRBJ1-6; tentative D call: TRBD1 (5 bases). CDR1 MRHNA and CDR2 SNTAGT come from the germline V gene. Trimming shortened V by 2 bases and J by 7 bases, and 9 bases separated the two germline ends. The CDR3 is 14 amino acids. The CDR3 DNA reads TGTGCCAGCAGTGACAGGGGATTCAATTCACCCCTCCACTTT. This translates into CASSDRGFNSPLHF.

This clone showed up just once. V gene TRBV6-1 combines with J gene TRBJ2-3; 7 bases align to TRBD1. Germline-derived CDR1 and CDR2 are MNHNS and SASEGT. The V and J ends lost 6 bases and 3 bases, in that order; junction bases with no gene match: 9. This CDR3 is 15 amino acids long. The CDR3 DNA is TGTGCCAGCAGCTTAGGGGGCGCAAGGACAGATACGCAGTATTTT. Its translation is CASSLGGARTDTQYF.

The genes are TRBV2 and TRBJ1-2; 10 bases align to TRBD1. The CDR3 extends over 14 amino acids. The germline V gene encodes CDR1 SNHLY and CDR2 FYNNEI. J gave up 3 bases and V 7 bases, and 5 bases lay outside the gene matches. The CDR3 here is CASTVTGGDYGYTF. Here the CDR3 DNA reads TGTGCCAGCACTGTGACAGGGGGCGACTATGGCTACACCTTC. Based on the CDR3 plus reference TRBV2 and TRBJ1-2, the full variable domain is EPEVTQTPSHQVTQMGQEVILRCVPISNHLYFYWYRQILGQKVEFLVSFYNNEISEKSEIFDDQFSVERPDGSNFTLKIRSTKLEDSAMYFCASTVTGGDYGYTFGSGTRLTVV.